Detailed here is one T cell receptor (beta chain). Antigen unknown. TCRdb keeps only in-frame clones here, not all; method: immunoSEQ multiplex PCR. Of about 900 clones listed, 23% are singletons. This sample is part of a study of sequential checkpoint blockade in melanoma. Study context: TCRβ was sequenced from DNA of approximately 92 pretreatment tumors.

Germline CDR1 reads MDHEN; CDR2 reads SYDVKM. The CDR3 totals 16 residues. Trimming shortened V by 1 base and J by 3 bases, and 10 bases separated the two germline ends. Study results and limitations: For nivolumab-first patients, baseline tumor clonality was associated with response. Mutational load did not correlate with tumor T-cell fraction or clonality. Rising tumor T-cell fraction and clonality meant about 30 times likelier benefit.

Treatment of the sample: randomized to nivolumab then ipilimumab (arm A) or the reverse (arm B). The chain links TRBV28 to TRBJ1-6, with a possible D match to TRBD1 (5 bases). The material was tumor tissue (inferred from file names), obtained from a patient given nivolumab and ipilimumab in sequence. The sequence was obtained from a human donor with melanoma. The CDR3 DNA sequence: TGTGCCAGCAGTTTATATTCCGGGGGCTATAATTCACCCCTCCACTTT. It translates to CASSLYSGGYNSPLHF.